This T cell receptor beta chain originates from a study of blood T cell repertoires in COVID-19 (dated by TCRdb to about 2020). Looking at the study overall: The collaborator samples originated in the United States, Italy and Spain and spanned the acute and convalescent phases of COVID-19. The material from the prospective study consisted of cDNA or gDNA derived from T cells, B-cell-depleted T cells, or PBMCs. Subjects who had been exposed to COVID-19, were actively infected with it, or had recovered from it provided the deeply sampled blood TCRbeta repertoires that made up the dataset. The repertoires were released in a freely available public database meant as a resource for research on the immune response to SARS-CoV-2. The samples were drawn from the first 160 participants of the ongoing ImmuneRACE study and from roughly 1,300 subjects provided by 6 global collaborators. A de-identified subject ID, COVID-19 status, age in years and sex were almost always included in the sample metadata. HLA class I and class II types, where available, came from metadata supplied by the sample provider rather than from assay-based typing. What the study reported, not specific to this receptor: How much clinical and demographic metadata was included differed by source and by participant, and the metadata was provided uncurated.

This clone has just one count. Its antigen is not yet known. Per-base quality was not reported, and no clone a single base away is much larger than it. The CDR3 spans 15 residues, from the cysteine through the phenylalanine. Just CDR3 DNA is preserved here, 45 bases in frame from base 1. The germline V gene provides CDR1 SGHAT and CDR2 FQNNGV. The V end gives up 1 base and the J end 2 bases, leaving 2 bases in the junction not matched to a gene. At one collaborating source in Seattle, patients were enrolled during active infection and were followed longitudinally through the course of disease. Collaborating institutions collected whole blood in K2EDTA tubes following their own protocols. For TCRbeta analysis, collaborators shipped samples as frozen whole blood, isolated PBMCs, or DNA extracted from either of those sample types. TCRbeta CDR3 regions were amplified from genomic DNA using the immunoSEQ Assay, a bias-controlled multiplex PCR. The published analysis was carried out like this. The number of nucleated cells in each sample was estimated from the amplification of reference gene primers within the assay. To quantify the absolute abundance of each unique TCRbeta CDR3 rearrangement, sequence reads were collapsed and filtered. For each sample, productive Simpson clonality was calculated as the square root of Simpson's diversity index across productive rearrangements. In its TCRdb copy, this immuneACCESS table keeps in-frame sequences only and misses some clones. Where compared with another copy, unresolved V genes explain less than half of these, and the others have no known cause. The DNA was the basis for D and trimming; V, J and clone size are from that table. This sample is represented by some 80,000 clones; about 89% of them were singletons. The ten largest clones represent 2% to 3% of the sample.

Recombination linked TRBV11-2 to TRBJ2-3; TRBD2 aligns with 8 central bases. The receptor's source is a man aged 50-60 years with COVID-19, enrolled during active disease. Sequenced: peripheral blood. In nucleotides, the sequence is TGTGCCAGCAGCTTAGCGGGAGGGCTCACAGATACGCAGTATTTT. Its amino acids are CASSLAGGLTDTQYF.